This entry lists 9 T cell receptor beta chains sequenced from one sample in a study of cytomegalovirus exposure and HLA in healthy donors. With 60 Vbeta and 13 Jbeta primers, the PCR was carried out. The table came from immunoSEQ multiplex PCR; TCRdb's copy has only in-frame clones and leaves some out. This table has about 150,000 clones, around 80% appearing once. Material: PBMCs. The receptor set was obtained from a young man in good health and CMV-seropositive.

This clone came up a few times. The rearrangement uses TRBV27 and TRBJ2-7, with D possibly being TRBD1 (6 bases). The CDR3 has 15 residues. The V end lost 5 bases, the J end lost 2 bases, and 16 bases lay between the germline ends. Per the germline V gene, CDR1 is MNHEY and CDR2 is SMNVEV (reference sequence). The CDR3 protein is CASSPRGVVPYEQYF. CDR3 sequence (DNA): TGTGCCAGCAGTCCCAGGGGCGTCGTCCCCTACGAGCAGTACTTC.

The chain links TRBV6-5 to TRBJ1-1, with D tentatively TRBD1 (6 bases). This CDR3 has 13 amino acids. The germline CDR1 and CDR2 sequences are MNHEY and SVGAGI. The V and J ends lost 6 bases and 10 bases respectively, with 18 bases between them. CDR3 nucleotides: TGTGCCAGCAGCACAACAGGGTCAGCAGCAGCTTTCTTT. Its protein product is CASSTTGSAAAFF.

CDR3 coding DNA: TGCGCCAGCAGCCGCGACGGACAGGGACCCCAGACCCAGTACTTC. Its protein product is CASSRDGQGPQTQYF. The chain recombines TRBV4-1 with TRBJ2-5; 8 bases match TRBD1. After removal of 4 bases from V and 6 bases from J, the junction contained 10 bases not matched to a gene. From germline, CDR1 is MGHRA and CDR2 YSYEKL. The CDR3 runs 15 residues.

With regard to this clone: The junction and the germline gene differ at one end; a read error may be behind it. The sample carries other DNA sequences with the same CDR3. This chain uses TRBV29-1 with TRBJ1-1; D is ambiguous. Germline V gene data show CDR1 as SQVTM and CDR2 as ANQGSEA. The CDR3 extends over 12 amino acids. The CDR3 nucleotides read TGTAGCGTTCTTACTTCGAGGAGTGAAGCTTTCTTT. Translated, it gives CSVLTSRSEAFF.

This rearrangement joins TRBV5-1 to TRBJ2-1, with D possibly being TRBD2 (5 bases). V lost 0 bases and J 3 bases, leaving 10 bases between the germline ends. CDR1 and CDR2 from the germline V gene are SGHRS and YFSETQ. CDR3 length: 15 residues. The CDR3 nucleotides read TGCGCCAGCAGCTTGGGGAGGTTCTACTACAATGAGCAGTTCTTC. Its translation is CASSLGRFYYNEQFF. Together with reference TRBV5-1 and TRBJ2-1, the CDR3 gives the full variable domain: KAGVTQTPRYLIKTRGQQVTLSCSPISGHRSVSWYQQTPGQGLQFLFEYFSETQRNKGNFPGRFSGRQFSNSRSEMNVSTLELGDSALYLCASSLGRFYYNEQFFGPGTRLTVL.

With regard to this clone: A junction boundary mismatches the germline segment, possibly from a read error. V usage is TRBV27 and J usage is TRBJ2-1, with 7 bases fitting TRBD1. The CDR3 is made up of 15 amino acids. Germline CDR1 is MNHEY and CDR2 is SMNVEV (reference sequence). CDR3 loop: CASSSDRVSNNEQLF. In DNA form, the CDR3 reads TGTGCCAGCAGTTCAGACAGGGTGTCTAACAATGAGCAGCTCTTC.

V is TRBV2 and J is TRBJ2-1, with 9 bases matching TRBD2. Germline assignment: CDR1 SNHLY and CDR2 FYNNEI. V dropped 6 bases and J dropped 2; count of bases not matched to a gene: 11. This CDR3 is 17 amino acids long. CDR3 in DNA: TGTGCCAGCAGACCCCAAGGGACTAGCAGCGCCTACAATGAGCAGTTCTTC. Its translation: CASRPQGTSSAYNEQFF.

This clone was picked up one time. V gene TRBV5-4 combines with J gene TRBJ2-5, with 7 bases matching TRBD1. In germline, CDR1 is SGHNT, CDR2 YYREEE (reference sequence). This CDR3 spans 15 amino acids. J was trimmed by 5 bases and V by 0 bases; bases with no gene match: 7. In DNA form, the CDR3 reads TGTGCCAGCAGCTTGGTTGGACAGGAGGTTGAGACCCAGTACTTC. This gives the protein CASSLVGQEVETQYF.

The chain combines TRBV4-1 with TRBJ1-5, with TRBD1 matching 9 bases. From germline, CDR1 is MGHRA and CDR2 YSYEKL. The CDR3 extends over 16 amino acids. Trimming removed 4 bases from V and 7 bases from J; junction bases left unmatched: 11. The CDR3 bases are TGCGCCAGCAGCCCGCAGGAACAGGGGGCTTGGCAGCCCCAGCATTTT. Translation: CASSPQEQGAWQPQHF.